The clone carrying this T cell receptor (beta chain) was seen a handful of times. The antigen remains unidentified. This sample is part of a study of CD8+CD57+ T cells in acquired aplastic anemia. The overall study: Sorted CD4+ and CD8+ cells yielded DNA averaging around 3 ug. Points from the study as a whole: Under 35 was the count of CD8+ CDR3 sequences that patients shared with controls.

This CDR3 has 10 residues. Germline V gene data show CDR1 as SNHLY and CDR2 as FYNNEI. Trimming took 5 bases from V and 3 from J, leaving 1 base between them. TCR beta VDJ combinations and CDR3 sequences were profiled from genomic DNA. TCRdb used MiXCR to reprocess the reads, holding one entry per CDR3 protein. The data contain about 190,000 distinct CDR3 sequences, 64% of them seen just once; the ten biggest clones take up roughly 46%. The clonotype comes from a human donor with severe aplastic anemia or a healthy control (not recorded which). Sequenced material: sorted CD4+, CD8+, or CD8+CD57+ T cells (not recorded which) from PBMCs. The V call is TRBV2, the J call TRBJ2-5; D remains unclear. CDR3: CASSKETQYF. CDR3 nucleotides: TGTGCCAGCAGTAAAGAGACCCAGTACTTC.